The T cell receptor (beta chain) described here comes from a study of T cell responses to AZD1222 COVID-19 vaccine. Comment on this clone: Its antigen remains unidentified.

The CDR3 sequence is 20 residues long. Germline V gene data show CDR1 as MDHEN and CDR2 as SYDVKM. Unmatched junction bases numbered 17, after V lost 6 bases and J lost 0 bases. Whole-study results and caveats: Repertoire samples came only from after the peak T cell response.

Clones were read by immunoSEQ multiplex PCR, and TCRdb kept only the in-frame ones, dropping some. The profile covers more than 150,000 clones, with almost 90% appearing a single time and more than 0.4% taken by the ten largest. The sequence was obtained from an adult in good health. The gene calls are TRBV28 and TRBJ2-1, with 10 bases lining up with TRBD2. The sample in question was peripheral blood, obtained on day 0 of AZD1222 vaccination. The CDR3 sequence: CASSRPTSGQIGLSYNEQFF. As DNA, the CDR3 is TGTGCCAGCAGCCGACCGACTAGCGGGCAGATCGGTCTCTCCTACAATGAGCAGTTCTTC.